This T cell receptor beta chain was recovered during a study of control samples from healthy donors and cancer patients. Only in-frame clones appear in the TCRdb table, and some are missing; sequencing was by immunoSEQ multiplex PCR. The repertoire holds roughly 95,000 clones, with around 90% as singletons. Looked up from germline, CDR1 is ENHRY and CDR2 is SYGVKD. CDR3 size: 18 residues. With 0 bases clipped from V and 0 bases from J, the junction kept 7 bases outside the gene matches. Sequencing was done on a sample of blood. This sequence was found in a man aged 25-40 years in good health. This rearrangement joins TRBV10-3 to TRBJ1-1; 10 nucleotides align to TRBD1. CDR3 residues: CAISESRGTGAMNTEAFF. DNA of the CDR3: TGTGCCATCAGTGAGTCGCGTGGGACAGGGGCCATGAACACTGAAGCTTTCTTT.